This T cell receptor (beta chain) is drawn from a study of blood T cells in healthy people across ages. Study-level findings and limits: Because donor CMV status was unknown, expanded clonotype changes were possibly confounded.

The table lists this clonotype with many counts. The antigen is unknown. CDR1 and CDR2 from the germline V gene are MNHEY and SVGAGI. CDR3 size: 13 residues. The germline V and J ends were trimmed by 2 bases and 2 bases, with 6 bases remaining between them. A second PCR, run for about 7 to 11 cycles, used a sample-barcoded 5' primer plus a J-beta primer mix. TCRdb used MiXCR to reprocess the 5' RACE reads, holding one entry per CDR3 protein. The table lists roughly 1,700,000 distinct CDR3 sequences, 28% of them singletons, with approximately 7.7% in the top ten. The people who gave samples were healthy Caucasians from Russia, aged roughly 6 to 90.

The rearrangement joins TRBV6-5 to TRBJ2-5; D unclear. The receptor's source is a woman aged 25 to 45 in good health. The sequencing sample was made of blood. As DNA, the CDR3 is TGTGCCAGCAGTTACAATGAGCAAGAGACCCAGTACTTC. Amino acids: CASSYNEQETQYF.